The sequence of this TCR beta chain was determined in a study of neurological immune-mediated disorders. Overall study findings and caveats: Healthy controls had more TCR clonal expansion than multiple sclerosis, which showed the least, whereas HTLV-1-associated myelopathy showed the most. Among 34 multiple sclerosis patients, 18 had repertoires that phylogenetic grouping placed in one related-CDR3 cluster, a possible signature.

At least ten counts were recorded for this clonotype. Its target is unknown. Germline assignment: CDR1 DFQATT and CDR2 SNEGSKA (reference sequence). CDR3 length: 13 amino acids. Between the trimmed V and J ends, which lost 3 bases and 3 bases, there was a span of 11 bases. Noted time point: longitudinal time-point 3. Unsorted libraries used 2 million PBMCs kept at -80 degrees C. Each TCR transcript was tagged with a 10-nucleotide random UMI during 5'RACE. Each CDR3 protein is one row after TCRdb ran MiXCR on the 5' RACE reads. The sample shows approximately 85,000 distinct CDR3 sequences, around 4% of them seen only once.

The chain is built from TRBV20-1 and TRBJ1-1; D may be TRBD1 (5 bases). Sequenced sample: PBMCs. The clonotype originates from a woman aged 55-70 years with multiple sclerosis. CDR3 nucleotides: TGCAGTGCTAGTAGGGACGGTGACACTGAAGCTTTCTTT. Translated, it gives CSASRDGDTEAFF.